The 9 T cell receptor beta chains reported below all come from one sample, sequenced in a study of early T cells in non-severe SARS-CoV-2 infection. TCRdb recomputed calls from the 5' RACE reads with MiXCR, one row per CDR3 protein. The repertoire holds about 100,000 distinct CDR3 sequences, with around 13% as singletons. The sample comprised whole blood. These receptors were obtained from an adult who was a healthcare worker with PCR-confirmed SARS-CoV-2 infection or an uninfected control (not recorded which).

This chain links TRBV2 with TRBJ2-1; 7 nucleotides align to TRBD1. In germline, CDR1 is SNHLY, CDR2 FYNNEI. The CDR3 is 12 amino acids. V was clipped by 8 bases and J by 11 bases; unmatched bases: 9. Here the CDR3 reads CASEGAGVQQFF. CDR3 sequence (DNA): TGTGCCAGCGAGGGGGCCGGCGTTCAGCAGTTCTTC.

This clonotype was detected ten times or more. The V gene is TRBV2, the J gene TRBJ2-1, with 9 bases that match TRBD1. The CDR3 contains 15 residues. Looked up from germline, CDR1 is SNHLY and CDR2 is FYNNEI. With 8 bases clipped from V and 9 bases from J, the junction kept 14 bases outside the gene matches. The CDR3 protein is CASELTGTGFIEQFF. CDR3 in DNA: TGTGCCAGCGAGTTGACCGGGACAGGGTTTATTGAGCAGTTCTTC. Filled out from reference TRBV2 and TRBJ2-1, the complete variable domain reads EPEVTQTPSHQVTQMGQEVILRCVPISNHLYFYWYRQILGQKVEFLVSFYNNEISEKSEIFDDQFSVERPDGSNFTLKIRSTKLEDSAMYFCASELTGTGFIEQFFGPGTRLTVL.

Note on this clonotype: Since a much larger clone is just one base distant, this may be a read error. The chain has TRBV5-1 and TRBJ1-5; no reliable D call. CDR1 is SGHRS, CDR2 YFSETQ, per germline. With 3 bases removed from V and 2 bases from J, the gap between germline ends came to 12 bases. The CDR3 has 15 amino acids. CDR3 amino acids: CASSSGNGGNQPQHF. The CDR3 DNA is TGCGCCAGCAGCTCCGGGAACGGGGGCAATCAGCCCCAGCATTTT.

In this sample, this clonotype turned up a few times. The chain recombines TRBV4-3 with TRBJ1-6; 9 bases match TRBD1. The germline CDR1 and CDR2 sequences are LGHNA and YSLEER. The CDR3 runs 16 residues. V shed 0 bases and J 7 bases; nucleotides not matched to a gene: 4. CDR3 nucleotide sequence: TGCGCCAGCAGCCAAGAGCCTGACAGGGGGAATTCACCCCTCCACTTT. Its translation: CASSQEPDRGNSPLHF.

Of note for this clonotype: The junction shows a germline mismatch at one end, possibly a read error. The rearrangement uses TRBV2 and TRBJ1-3, with a possible D match to TRBD1 (5 bases). From germline, CDR1 is SNHLY and CDR2 FYNNEI. The CDR3 covers 13 residues. The CDR3 bases are TGTGCCAGCAGTGACCGTCAGGGATCCCTCCCTTTTTTT. The encoded protein is CASSDRQGSLPFF.

This clonotype was counted at least ten times. This chain joins TRBV7-2 and TRBJ2-2; the match to TRBD1 covers 8 bases. The CDR3 runs to 16 residues. V lost 3 bases to trimming and J lost 6 bases; unmatched junction nucleotides: 9. CDR1 and CDR2 (germline): SGHTA, FQGNSA. Written as DNA, the CDR3 is TGTGCCAGCAGCTTCTTACCCGGGACAGGTGCCGGGGAGCTGTTTTTT. It encodes CASSFLPGTGAGELFF.

CDR3 in DNA: TGCAGTGCTAGAATGGGGATAAGTGGAAACACCATATATTTT. It codes for CSARMGISGNTIYF. The V and J genes are TRBV20-1 and TRBJ1-3; D ambiguous. Trimming left V 2 bases short and J 3 bases short, with 11 bases between. The CDR3 length is 14 residues. Germline CDR1 and CDR2: DFQATT and SNEGSKA (reference sequence).

This clonotype has a count of ten or more. The chain is built from TRBV5-4 and TRBJ1-1; D uncertain. The V and J ends lost 2 bases and 3 bases respectively, with 17 bases between them. CDR3 length: 16 residues. Germline V lookup: CDR1 SGHNT, CDR2 YYREEE (reference sequence). CDR3 bases: TGTGCCAGCAGCTTTGCCGACCTGGGCACCGACACTGAAGCTTTCTTT. Translation: CASSFADLGTDTEAFF.

The V call is TRBV28, the J call TRBJ2-1; D gene uncertain. This CDR3 region has 14 residues. Trimming cost V 2 bases and J 8 bases, with 13 bases left between them. Germline V gene data show CDR1 as MDHEN and CDR2 as SYDVKM. The CDR3 bases are TGTGCCAGCAGTTTACCCCCTAGTAAGCATGAGCAGTTCTTC. Residues: CASSLPPSKHEQFF.